This T cell receptor (beta chain) came from a study of CD8+CD57+ T cells in acquired aplastic anemia. As for the study in general: CD4+ reads averaged around 10 million in healthy donors.

Broader study findings: Almost 30 shared CD8+ CDR3s appeared highly expressed within patients' immunodominant clones.

CDR3 and TCR beta VDJ profiling relied on genomic DNA as the template. TCRdb recomputed calls from the reads with MiXCR, one row per CDR3 protein. The table includes tens of thousands of distinct CDR3 sequences, around 76% detected once. Notes on this clonotype: Antigen: not known.

The V gene's germline CDR1 is MGHDK and CDR2 SYGVNS. V lost 0 bases and J lost 5, with 10 bases in between. This CDR3 spans 14 amino acids. This sequence joins TRBV25-1 and TRBJ1-1; D call uncertain. Sequenced material: sorted CD4+, CD8+, or CD8+CD57+ T cells (not recorded which) from PBMCs. The origin of this receptor is a human donor in good health, serving as a control. The CDR3 is CASSEYGGFTEAFF. The CDR3 nucleotides read TGTGCCAGCAGTGAATATGGAGGATTTACTGAAGCTTTCTTT.